This T cell receptor (beta chain) was recovered during a study of CD8 T cells in Susac syndrome. Study findings and constraints: In Susac syndrome, CD4+ T cell repertoires lacked any clonal expansion.

On this clonotype itself: The antigen is undetermined.

An amount of RNA that ranged from roughly 0.45 to 1 ug was reverse transcribed with random hexamers. TCRdb re-called the immunoSEQ multiplex PCR reads through MiXCR, storing one row per CDR3 protein. The sample yields approximately 210,000 distinct CDR3 sequences, approximately 94% seen once. Negative isolation was applied to CD8+ and CD4+ T cells, and FACS enrichment was applied to TEMRA cells. V lost 0 bases, J lost 7 bases, and 16 bases lay in between. Germline loops: CDR1 SGHRS, CDR2 YFSETQ. The CDR3 covers 16 residues. The clonotype originates from a human donor with Susac syndrome. The chain has TRBV5-1 and TRBJ1-4; maybe TRBD1 (6 bases). Sequencing used CD4+ T cells from PBMCs. CDR3 bases: TGCGCCAGCAGCTTGGTTGGCGGGGGCGGCAGTGAAAAACTGTTTTTT. Protein sequence: CASSLVGGGGSEKLFF. Complete variable domain (other parts from reference TRBV5-1 and TRBJ1-4): KAGVTQTPRYLIKTRGQQVTLSCSPISGHRSVSWYQQTPGQGLQFLFEYFSETQRNKGNFPGRFSGRQFSNSRSEMNVSTLELGDSALYLCASSLVGGGGSEKLFFGSGTQLSVL.